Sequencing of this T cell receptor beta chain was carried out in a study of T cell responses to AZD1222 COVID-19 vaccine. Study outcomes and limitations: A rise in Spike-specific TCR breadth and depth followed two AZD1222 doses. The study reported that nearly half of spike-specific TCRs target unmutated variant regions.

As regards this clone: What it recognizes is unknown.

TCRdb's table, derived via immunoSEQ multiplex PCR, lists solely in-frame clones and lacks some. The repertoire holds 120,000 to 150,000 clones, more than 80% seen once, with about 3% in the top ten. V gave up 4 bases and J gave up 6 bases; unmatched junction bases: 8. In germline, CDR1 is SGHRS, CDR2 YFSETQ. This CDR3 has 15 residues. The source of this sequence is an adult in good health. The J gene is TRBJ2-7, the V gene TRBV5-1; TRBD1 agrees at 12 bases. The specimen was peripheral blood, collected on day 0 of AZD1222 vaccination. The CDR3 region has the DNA TGCGCCAGCAGCCCCGAGGGACAGGGGGCACGCGAGCAGTACTTC. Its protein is CASSPEGQGAREQYF.